Included here is one T cell receptor beta chain sequence, with context. The CDR3 consists of 15 residues. The V gene's germline CDR1 is LGHNA and CDR2 YNFKEQ. J was trimmed by 5 bases and V by 4 bases; bases with no gene match: 7. This sample is part of a study of radiotherapy plus CTLA-4 blockade in lung cancer. Clones were sequenced by immunoSEQ multiplex PCR, and TCRdb holds only the in-frame ones, with some missing. The sample consists of roughly 92,000 clones, 70% to 90% of them appearing once. This sequence originates from a human donor with non-small cell lung cancer who had a partial response to radiotherapy plus ipilimumab. Sequences were derived from peripheral blood, sampled from a patient treated with radiotherapy plus ipilimumab. The chain joins TRBV4-2 to TRBJ2-1; 8 bases are a match to TRBD1. This chain's CDR3 is CASSPRTGRHNEQFF. The CDR3 DNA is TGTGCCAGCAGCCCACGGACAGGGAGGCACAATGAGCAGTTCTTC.